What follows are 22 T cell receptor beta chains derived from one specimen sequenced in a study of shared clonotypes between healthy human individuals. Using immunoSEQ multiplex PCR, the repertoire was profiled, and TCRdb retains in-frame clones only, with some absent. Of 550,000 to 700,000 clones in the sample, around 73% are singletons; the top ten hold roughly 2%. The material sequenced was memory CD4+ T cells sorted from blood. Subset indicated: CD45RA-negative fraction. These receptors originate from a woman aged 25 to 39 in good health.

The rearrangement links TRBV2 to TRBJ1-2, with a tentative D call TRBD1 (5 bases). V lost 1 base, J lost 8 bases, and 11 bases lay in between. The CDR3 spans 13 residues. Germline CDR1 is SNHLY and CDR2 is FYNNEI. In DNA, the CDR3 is TGTGCCAGCAGTGAAGAGGGACTGAGGGGCTACACCTTC. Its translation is CASSEEGLRGYTF.

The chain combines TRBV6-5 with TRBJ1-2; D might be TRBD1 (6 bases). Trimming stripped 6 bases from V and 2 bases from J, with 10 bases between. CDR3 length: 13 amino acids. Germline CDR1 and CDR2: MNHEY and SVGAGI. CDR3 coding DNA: TGTGCCAGCAGGTTGGACAGAAACTATGGCTACACCTTC. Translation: CASRLDRNYGYTF.

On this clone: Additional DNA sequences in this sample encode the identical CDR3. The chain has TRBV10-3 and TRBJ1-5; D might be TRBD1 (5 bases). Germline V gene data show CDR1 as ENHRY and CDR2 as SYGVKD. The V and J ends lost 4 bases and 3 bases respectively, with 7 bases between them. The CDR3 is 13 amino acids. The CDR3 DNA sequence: TGTGCCATCAGTGCAGGACACAATCAGCCCCAGCATTTT. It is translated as CAISAGHNQPQHF.

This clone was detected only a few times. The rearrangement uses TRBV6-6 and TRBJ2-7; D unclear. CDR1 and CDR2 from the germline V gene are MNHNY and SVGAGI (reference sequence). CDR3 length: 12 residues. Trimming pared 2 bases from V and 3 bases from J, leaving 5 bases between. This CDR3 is CASSYVLYEQYF. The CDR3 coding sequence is TGTGCCAGCAGTTACGTCCTCTACGAGCAGTACTTC.

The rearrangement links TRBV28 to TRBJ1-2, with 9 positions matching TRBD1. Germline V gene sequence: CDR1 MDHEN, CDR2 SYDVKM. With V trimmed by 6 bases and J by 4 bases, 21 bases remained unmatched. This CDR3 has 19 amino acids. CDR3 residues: CASSQPRGGQGSTGYGYTF. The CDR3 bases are TGTGCCAGCAGCCAACCCAGGGGGGGACAGGGTAGTACGGGCTATGGCTACACCTTC.

CDR3: CASSLRGGSYEQYF. The CDR3 region has the DNA TGTGCCAGCAGCCTACGCGGGGGCTCCTACGAGCAGTACTTC. The chain is built from TRBV7-6 and TRBJ2-7; 7 bases agree with TRBD2. V dropped 5 bases and J dropped 0; count of bases not matched to a gene: 4. CDR1 is SGHVS, CDR2 FNYEAQ, per germline. The CDR3 covers 14 residues. The full variable domain, with the rest looked up from reference TRBV7-6 and TRBJ2-7, is GAGVSQSPRYKVTKRGQDVALRCDPISGHVSLYWYRQALGQGPEFLTYFNYEAQQDKSGLPNDRFSAERPEGSISTLTIQRTEQRDSAMYRCASSLRGGSYEQYFGPGTRLTVT.

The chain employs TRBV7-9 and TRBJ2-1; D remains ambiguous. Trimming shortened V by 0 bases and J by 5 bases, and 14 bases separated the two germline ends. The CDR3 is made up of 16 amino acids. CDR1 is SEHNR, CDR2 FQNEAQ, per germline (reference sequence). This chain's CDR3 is CASSLAVADRDNEQFF. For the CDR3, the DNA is TGTGCCAGCAGCTTAGCCGTGGCAGATCGAGACAATGAGCAGTTCTTC.

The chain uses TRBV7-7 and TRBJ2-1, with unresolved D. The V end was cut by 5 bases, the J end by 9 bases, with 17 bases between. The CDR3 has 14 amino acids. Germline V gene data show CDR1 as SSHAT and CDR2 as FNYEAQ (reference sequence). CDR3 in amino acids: CASSLGPPATEQFF. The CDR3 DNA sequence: TGTGCCAGCAGCCTCGGTCCCCCGGCTACTGAGCAGTTCTTC.

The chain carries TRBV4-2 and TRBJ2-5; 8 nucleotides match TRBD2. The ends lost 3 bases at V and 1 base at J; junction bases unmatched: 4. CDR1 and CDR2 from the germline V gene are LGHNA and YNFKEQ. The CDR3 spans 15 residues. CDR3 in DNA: TGTGCCAGCAGCCATGAAACTAGCGGCCAAGAGACCCAGTACTTC. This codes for CASSHETSGQETQYF.

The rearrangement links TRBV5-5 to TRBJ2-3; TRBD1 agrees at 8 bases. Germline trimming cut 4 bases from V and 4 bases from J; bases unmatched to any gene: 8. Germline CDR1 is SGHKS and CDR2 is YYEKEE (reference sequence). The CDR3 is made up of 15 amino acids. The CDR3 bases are TGTGCCAGCAGCCCTGGACAGGGTGGGTCAGATACGCAGTATTTT. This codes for CASSPGQGGSDTQYF. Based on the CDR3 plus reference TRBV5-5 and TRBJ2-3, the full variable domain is DAGVTQSPTHLIKTRGQQVTLRCSPISGHKSVSWYQQVLGQGPQFIFQYYEKEERGRGNFPDRFSARQFPNYSSELNVNALLLGDSALYLCASSPGQGGSDTQYFGPGTRLTVL.

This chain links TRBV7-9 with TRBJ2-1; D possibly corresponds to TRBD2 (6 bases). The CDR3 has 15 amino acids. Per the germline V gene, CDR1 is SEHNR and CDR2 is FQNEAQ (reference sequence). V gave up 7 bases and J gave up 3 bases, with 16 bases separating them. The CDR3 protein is CASTSDYRYYNEQFF. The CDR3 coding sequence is TGTGCCAGCACCTCGGACTACCGATACTACAATGAGCAGTTCTTC.

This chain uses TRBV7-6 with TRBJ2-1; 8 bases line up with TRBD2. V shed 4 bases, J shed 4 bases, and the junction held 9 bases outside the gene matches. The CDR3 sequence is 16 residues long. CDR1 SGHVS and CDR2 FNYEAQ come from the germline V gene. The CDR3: CASSSPLSGVYNEQFF. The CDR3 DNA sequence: TGTGCCAGCAGCTCCCCACTTAGCGGGGTTTACAATGAGCAGTTCTTC.

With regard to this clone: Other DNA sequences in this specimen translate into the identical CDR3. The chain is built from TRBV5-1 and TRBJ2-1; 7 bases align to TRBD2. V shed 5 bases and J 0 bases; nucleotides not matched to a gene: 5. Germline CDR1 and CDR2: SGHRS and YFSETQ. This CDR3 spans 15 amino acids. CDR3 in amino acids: CASSPSSGSYNEQFF. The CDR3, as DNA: TGCGCCAGCAGTCCTTCTAGCGGCTCCTACAATGAGCAGTTCTTC.

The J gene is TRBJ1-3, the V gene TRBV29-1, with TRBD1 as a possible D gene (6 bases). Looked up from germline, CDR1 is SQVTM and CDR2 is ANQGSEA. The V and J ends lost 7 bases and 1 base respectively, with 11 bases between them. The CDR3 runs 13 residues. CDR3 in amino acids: CSANTGSGNTIYF. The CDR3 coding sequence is TGCAGCGCAAATACAGGGTCTGGAAACACCATATATTTT.

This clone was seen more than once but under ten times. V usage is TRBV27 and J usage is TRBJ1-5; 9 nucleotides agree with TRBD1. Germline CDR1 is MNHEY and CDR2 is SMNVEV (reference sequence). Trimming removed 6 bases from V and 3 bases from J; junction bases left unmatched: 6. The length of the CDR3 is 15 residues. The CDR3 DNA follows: TGTGCCAGCAGGACAGGGGGAGGATCCAATCAGCCCCAGCATTTT. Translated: CASRTGGGSNQPQHF.

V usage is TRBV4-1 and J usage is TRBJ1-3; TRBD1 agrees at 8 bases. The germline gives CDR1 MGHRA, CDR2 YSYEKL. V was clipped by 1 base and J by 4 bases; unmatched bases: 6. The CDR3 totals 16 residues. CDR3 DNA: TGCGCCAGCAGCCAAGGATTACAGGGGGACGGAAACACCATATATTTT. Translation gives CASSQGLQGDGNTIYF.

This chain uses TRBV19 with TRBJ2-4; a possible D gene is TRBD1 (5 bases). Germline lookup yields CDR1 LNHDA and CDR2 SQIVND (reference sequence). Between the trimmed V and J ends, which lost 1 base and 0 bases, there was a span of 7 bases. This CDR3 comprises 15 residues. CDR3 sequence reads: CASSIGQLAKNIQYF. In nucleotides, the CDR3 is TGTGCCAGTAGTATAGGACAGCTAGCCAAAAACATTCAGTACTTC.

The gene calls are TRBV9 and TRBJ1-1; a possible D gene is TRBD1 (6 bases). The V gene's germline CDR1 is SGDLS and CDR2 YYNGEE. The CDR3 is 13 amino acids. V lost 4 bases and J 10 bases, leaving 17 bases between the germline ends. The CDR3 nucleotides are TGTGCCAGCAGCTTAAGGGACGGGGGGCCAGCTTTCTTT. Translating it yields CASSLRDGGPAFF.

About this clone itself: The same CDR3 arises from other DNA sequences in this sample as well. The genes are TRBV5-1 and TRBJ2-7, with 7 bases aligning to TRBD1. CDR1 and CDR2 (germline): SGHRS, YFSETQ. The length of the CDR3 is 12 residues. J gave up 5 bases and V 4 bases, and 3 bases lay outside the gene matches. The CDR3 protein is CASSPGQDEQYF. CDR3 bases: TGCGCCAGCAGCCCCGGACAGGACGAGCAGTACTTC.

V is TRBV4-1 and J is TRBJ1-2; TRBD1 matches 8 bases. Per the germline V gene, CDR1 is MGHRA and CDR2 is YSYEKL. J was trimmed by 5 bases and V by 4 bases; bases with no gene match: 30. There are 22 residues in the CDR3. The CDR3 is CASSPNRVYPPGQGAKNYGYTF. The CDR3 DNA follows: TGCGCCAGCAGCCCTAATCGAGTGTATCCCCCAGGCCAGGGGGCGAAGAATTATGGCTACACCTTC.

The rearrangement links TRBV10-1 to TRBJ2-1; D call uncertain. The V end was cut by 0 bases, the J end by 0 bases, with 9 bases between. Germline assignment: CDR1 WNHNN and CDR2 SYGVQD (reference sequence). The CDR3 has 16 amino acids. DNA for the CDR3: TGCGCCAGCAGTGAGTCGGCAGCGTCCTCCTACAATGAGCAGTTCTTC. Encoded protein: CASSESAASSYNEQFF.

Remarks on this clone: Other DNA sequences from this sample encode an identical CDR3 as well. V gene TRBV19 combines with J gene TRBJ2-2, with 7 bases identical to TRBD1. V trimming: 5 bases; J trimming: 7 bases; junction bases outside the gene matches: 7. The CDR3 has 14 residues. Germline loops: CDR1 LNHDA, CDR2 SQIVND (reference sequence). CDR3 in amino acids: CASSRQGTSGELFF. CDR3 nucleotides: TGTGCCAGTAGTCGACAGGGAACAAGCGGGGAGCTGTTTTTT.